The present T cell receptor beta chain was sequenced within a study of response to subunit inactivated influenza vaccine. On this clonotype: Its antigen remains unidentified.

TCRdb passed the RT-PCR reads through MiXCR, listing each CDR3 protein once. The sample records approximately 490,000 distinct CDR3 sequences, approximately 7.8% being singletons. Overall study results and limits: Authors suggested seasonal influenza vaccinations each recruit few new T cells.

V dropped 6 bases and J dropped 1 base, with 9 bases sitting between them. Germline CDR1 reads LGHDT; CDR2 reads YNNKEL (reference sequence). This CDR3 has 13 residues. This TCR was sampled from a man aged 50 to 75 who received an inactivated influenza vaccine. The V gene is TRBV3-1, the J gene TRBJ1-1; TRBD1 is a possible D gene (5 bases). Here the sequenced sample was PBMCs from blood, taken 23 months after vaccination. The CDR3 region has the DNA TGTGCCAGCAGTTCCGGGGCGAACACTGAAGCTTTCTTT. The encoded protein is CASSSGANTEAFF.